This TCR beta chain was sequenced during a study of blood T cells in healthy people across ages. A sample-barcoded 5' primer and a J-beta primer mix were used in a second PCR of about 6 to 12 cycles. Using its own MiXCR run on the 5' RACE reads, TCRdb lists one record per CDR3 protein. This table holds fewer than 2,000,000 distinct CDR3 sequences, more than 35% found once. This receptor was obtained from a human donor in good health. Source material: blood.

The CDR3 is CASSPLQGWEKLFF. CDR3 bases: TGCGCCAGCAGCCCCCTACAGGGTTGGGAAAAACTGTTTTTT. The chain employs TRBV4-1 and TRBJ1-4; D is perhaps TRBD1 (6 bases). V lost 4 bases and J 8 bases, leaving 14 bases between the germline ends. In germline, CDR1 is MGHRA, CDR2 YSYEKL. CDR3 length: 14 amino acids.